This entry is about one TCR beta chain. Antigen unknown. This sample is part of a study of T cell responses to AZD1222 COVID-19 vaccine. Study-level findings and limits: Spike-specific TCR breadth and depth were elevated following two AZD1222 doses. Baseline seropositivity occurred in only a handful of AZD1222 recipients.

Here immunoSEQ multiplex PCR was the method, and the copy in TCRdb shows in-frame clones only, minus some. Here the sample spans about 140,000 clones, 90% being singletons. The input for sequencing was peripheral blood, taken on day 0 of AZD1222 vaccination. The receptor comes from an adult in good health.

CDR3 loop: CASSFDSGSNNEQFF. The CDR3 region has the DNA TGCGCCAGCAGCTTCGATAGCGGGAGTAATAATGAGCAGTTCTTC. The V gene is TRBV5-1, the J gene TRBJ2-1; 9 bases map to TRBD2. The CDR3 runs to 15 residues. CDR1 and CDR2 (germline): SGHRS, YFSETQ. The V and J ends lost 2 bases and 7 bases, in that order; junction bases with no gene match: 7.